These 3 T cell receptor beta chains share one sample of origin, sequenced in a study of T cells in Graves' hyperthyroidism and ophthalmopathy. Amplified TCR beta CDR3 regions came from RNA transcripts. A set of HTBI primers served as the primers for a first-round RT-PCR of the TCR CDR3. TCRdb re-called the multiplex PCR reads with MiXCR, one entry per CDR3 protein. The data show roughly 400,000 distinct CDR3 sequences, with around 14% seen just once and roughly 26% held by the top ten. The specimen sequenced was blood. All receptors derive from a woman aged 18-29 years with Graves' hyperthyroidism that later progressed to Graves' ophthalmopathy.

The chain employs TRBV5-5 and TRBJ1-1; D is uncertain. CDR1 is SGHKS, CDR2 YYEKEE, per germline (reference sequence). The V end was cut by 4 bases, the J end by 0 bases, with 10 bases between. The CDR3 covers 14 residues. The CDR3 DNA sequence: TGTGCCAGCAGCCCCCCCGGACTGAACACTGAAGCTTTCTTT. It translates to CASSPPGLNTEAFF.

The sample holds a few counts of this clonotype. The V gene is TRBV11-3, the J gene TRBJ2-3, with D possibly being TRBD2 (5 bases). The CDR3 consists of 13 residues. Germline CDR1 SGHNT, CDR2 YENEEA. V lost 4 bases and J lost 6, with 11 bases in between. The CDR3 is CASSSSRADTQYF. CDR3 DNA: TGTGCCAGCAGCTCATCGAGGGCGGATACGCAGTATTTT. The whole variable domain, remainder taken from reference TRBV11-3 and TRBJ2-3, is EAGVVQSPRYKIIEKKQPVAFWCNPISGHNTLYWYLQNLGQGPELLIRYENEEAVDDSQLPKDRFSAERLKGVDSTLKIQPAELGDSAVYLCASSSSRADTQYFGPGTRLTVL.

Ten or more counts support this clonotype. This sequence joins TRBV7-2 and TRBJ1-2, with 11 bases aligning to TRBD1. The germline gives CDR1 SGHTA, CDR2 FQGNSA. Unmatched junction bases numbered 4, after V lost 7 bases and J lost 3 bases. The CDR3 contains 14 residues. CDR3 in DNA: TGTGCCAGCACCCGGACAGGGGGCGACTATGGCTACACCTTC. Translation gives CASTRTGGDYGYTF.